This record covers a single T cell receptor (beta chain). RNA transcripts were the template, and TCR beta CDR3 regions were amplified from them. RT-PCR was first run with HTBI primers, then multiplex PCR in a second round. One entry per CDR3 protein results from TCRdb running MiXCR on the multiplex PCR reads. The sample lists fewer than 400,000 distinct CDR3 sequences; 15% to 20% were seen once. This sample was included in a study of Graves' ophthalmopathy and Graves' hyperthyroidism. The length of the CDR3 is 18 residues. Germline V lookup: CDR1 DFQATT, CDR2 SNEGSKA (reference sequence). Between the trimmed V and J ends, which lost 1 base and 5 bases, there was a span of 27 bases.

The sequence was collected from a woman between 18 and 29 years old with Graves' ophthalmopathy. The sequenced sample consisted of peripheral blood. The rearrangement joins TRBV20-1 to TRBJ2-7, with D possibly being TRBD1 (6 bases). The CDR3 DNA reads as TGCAGTGCTAGAGGTAGGGCGTTACAGGGCCAACGAAGAAACGAGCAGTACTTC. It specifies CSARGRALQGQRRNEQYF.